This TCR beta chain appears in the sequencing data of a study of human T cells and chemical hapten exposure. Turning to the study itself: TCR yields per sample varied mostly from small pooled library volume differences.

Germline-derived CDR1 and CDR2 are LGHDT and YNNKEL (reference sequence). The trim removed 0 bases at V and 0 bases at J, leaving 11 bases unmatched. The CDR3 runs to 21 residues. Study outcomes and limitations: Among TCRs, those above 1 in 1000 frequency were unaffected by DPC sensitization.

Unique molecular identifiers were attached to individual cDNA molecules within the library. In the authors' methods: The number of TCRs in each sample had a median of approximately 95,000 and spanned about 20,000 to 700,000. Each CDR3 protein gets one entry after TCRdb re-called the 5' RACE reads with MiXCR. The V and J calls were not made by the authors but by TCRdb's processing. The table includes about 81,000 distinct CDR3 sequences, 7% to 8% detected once. Whole blood, unfractionated, served as the material for total RNA extraction. As for this clonotype: Its antigen is as yet unknown.

The receptor was isolated from a male donor in good health. The chain links TRBV3-1 to TRBJ2-2; 12 bases agree with TRBD2. In DNA form, the CDR3 reads TGTGCCAGCAGCCAAGAGGGGTTCCCGGGACTAGCGGGCACGAACACCGGGGAGCTGTTTTTT. Translating gives CASSQEGFPGLAGTNTGELFF.